The subject of this entry is one T cell receptor (beta chain). The sample belongs to a study of shared clonotypes between healthy human individuals. The CDR3 is 13 amino acids. CDR1 and CDR2 (germline): SGHAT, FQNNGV. Between the trimmed V and J ends, which lost 2 bases and 7 bases, there was a span of 11 bases. Sequenced by immunoSEQ multiplex PCR; TCRdb stores in-frame clones only, minus some. The table has approximately 1,500,000 clones, under 99% seen once. Donation came from healthy HIV-negative adults that had no recent acute infections or vaccinations. This chain uses TRBV11-2 with TRBJ1-2; D ambiguous. The sequence came from a young man in good health. Sample: naive CD4+ T cells sorted from blood. Subset given: CD45RA+ positively selected. CDR3 region: CASSLQADVGYTF. The CDR3 DNA reads as TGTGCCAGCAGCTTACAAGCGGACGTTGGCTACACCTTC.